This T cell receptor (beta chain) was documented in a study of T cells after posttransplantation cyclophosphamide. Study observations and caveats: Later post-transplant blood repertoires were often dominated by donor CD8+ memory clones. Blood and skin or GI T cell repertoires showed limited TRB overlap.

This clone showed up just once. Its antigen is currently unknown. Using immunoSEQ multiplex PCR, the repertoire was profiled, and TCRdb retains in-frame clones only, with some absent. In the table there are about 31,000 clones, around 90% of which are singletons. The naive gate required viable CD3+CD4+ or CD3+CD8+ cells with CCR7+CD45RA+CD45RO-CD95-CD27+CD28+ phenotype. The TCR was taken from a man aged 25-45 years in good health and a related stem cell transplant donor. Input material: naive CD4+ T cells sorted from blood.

As DNA, the CDR3 is TGTGCCAGCAGCGACAGGGGGCTGGGGGAAAAACTGTTTTTT. Protein sequence: CASSDRGLGEKLFF. The chain joins TRBV5-5 to TRBJ1-4, with 10 bases lining up with TRBD1. V shed 4 bases, J shed 8 bases, and the junction held 5 bases outside the gene matches. The CDR3 totals 14 residues. The germline CDR1 and CDR2 sequences are SGHKS and YYEKEE (reference sequence).